The source of this T cell receptor (beta chain) is a study of OX40 agonist ivuxolimab in advanced cancers. Measured with immunoSEQ multiplex PCR; TCRdb has only the in-frame clones, and not every one. The sample contains 70,000 or so clones, 80% of which appear only once. Trimming took off 3 bases at V and 1 base at J, with 12 bases between the two ends. The CDR3 totals 15 residues. Germline V gives CDR1 MRHNA, CDR2 SNTAGT. The starting material was CD4+ or CD8+ T cells sorted from blood, obtained in a trial of the OX40 agonist ivuxolimab. This TCR came from an adult with an advanced solid tumor such as melanoma, head and neck, liver or kidney cancer. The rearrangement links TRBV6-4 to TRBJ1-1; the D gene is possibly TRBD1 (6 bases). The CDR3 region is CASSEQAGANTEAFF. The CDR3 coding sequence is TGTGCCAGCAGTGAACAGGCAGGGGCGAACACTGAAGCTTTCTTT.